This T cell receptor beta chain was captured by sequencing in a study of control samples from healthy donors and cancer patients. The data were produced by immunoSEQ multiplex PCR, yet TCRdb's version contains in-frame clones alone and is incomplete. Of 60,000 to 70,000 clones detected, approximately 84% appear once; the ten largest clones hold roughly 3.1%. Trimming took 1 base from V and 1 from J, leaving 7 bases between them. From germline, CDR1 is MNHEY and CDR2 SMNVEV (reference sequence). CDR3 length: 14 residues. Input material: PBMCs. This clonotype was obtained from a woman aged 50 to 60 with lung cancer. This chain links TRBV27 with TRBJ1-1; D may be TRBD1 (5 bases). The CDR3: CASSLFQGNTEAFF. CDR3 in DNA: TGTGCCAGCAGTTTATTCCAGGGGAACACTGAAGCTTTCTTT.